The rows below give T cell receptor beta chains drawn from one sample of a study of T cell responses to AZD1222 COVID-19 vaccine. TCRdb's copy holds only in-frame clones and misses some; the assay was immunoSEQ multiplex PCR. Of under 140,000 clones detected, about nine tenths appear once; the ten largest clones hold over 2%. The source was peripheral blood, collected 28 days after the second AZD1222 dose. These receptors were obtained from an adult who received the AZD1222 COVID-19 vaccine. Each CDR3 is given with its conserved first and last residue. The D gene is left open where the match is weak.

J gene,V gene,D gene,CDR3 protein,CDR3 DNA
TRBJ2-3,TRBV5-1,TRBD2,CASSLEPSGSTDTQYF,TGCGCCAGCAGCTTGGAGCCTAGCGGAAGCACAGATACGCAGTATTTT
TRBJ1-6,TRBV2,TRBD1,CASSLDRVNSPLHF,TGTGCCAGCAGCTTAGACAGGGTCAATTCACCCCTCCACTTT
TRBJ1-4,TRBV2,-,CASSGRATNEKLFF,TGTGCCAGCAGTGGCAGGGCAACTAATGAAAAACTGTTTTTT
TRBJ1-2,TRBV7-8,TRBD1,CASSLDRGRRGYTF,TGTGCCAGCAGCCTTGACAGGGGGCGCCGAGGCTACACCTTC
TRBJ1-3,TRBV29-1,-,CSVAQVSSGNTIYF,TGCAGCGTTGCGCAGGTAAGCTCTGGAAACACCATATATTTT
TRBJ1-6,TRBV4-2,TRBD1,CASSQVGTGVGPLHF,TGTGCCAGCAGCCAAGTGGGGACAGGGGTCGGACCCCTCCACTTT
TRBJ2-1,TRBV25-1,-,CASSEYGDEQFF,TGTGCCAGCAGTGAATACGGGGACGAGCAGTTCTTC
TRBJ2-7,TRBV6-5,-,CASSYRQNYEQYF,TGTGCCAGCAGTTACCGACAGAACTACGAGCAGTACTTC
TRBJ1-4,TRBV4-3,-,CASSQAHRPQANEKLFF,TGCGCCAGCAGCCAAGCTCACAGGCCTCAAGCTAATGAAAAACTGTTTTTT
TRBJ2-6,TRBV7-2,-,CASSLWLWGTRSGANVLTF,TGTGCCAGCAGCTTGTGGTTATGGGGCACAAGATCTGGGGCCAACGTCCTGACTTTC
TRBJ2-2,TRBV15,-,CATSRGGSGELFF,TGTGCCACCAGCAGAGGAGGGTCCGGGGAGCTGTTTTTT
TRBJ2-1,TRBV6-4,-,CASSDPAVPLRLSRVYEQFF,TGTGCCAGCAGTGACCCCGCCGTCCCGCTGCGTCTATCCCGCGTCTATGAGCAGTTCTTC
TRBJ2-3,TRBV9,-,CASSVGWGDTDTQYF,TGTGCCAGCAGCGTAGGGTGGGGGGACACAGATACGCAGTATTTT
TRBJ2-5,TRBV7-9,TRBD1,CASSLRGQTRETQYF,TGTGCCAGCAGCCTAAGGGGACAGACCCGGGAGACCCAGTACTTC
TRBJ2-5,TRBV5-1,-,CASSFVPRGRGQETQYF,TGCGCCAGCAGCTTCGTTCCCAGGGGAAGAGGGCAAGAGACCCAGTACTTC
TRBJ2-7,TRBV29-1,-,CSVTPNSGSSYEQYF,TGCAGCGTCACCCCTAACTCGGGGAGCTCCTACGAGCAGTACTTC
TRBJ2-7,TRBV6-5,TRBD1,CASRKGQGISYEQYF,TGTGCCAGCAGGAAGGGACAGGGTATATCCTACGAGCAGTACTTC
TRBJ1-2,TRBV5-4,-,CASSLTSARGFGYTF,TGTGCCAGCAGCTTAACCTCGGCCAGGGGATTTGGCTACACCTTC
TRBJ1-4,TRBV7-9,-,CASSDRSPTNEKLFF,TGTGCCAGCAGTGACAGGAGTCCAACTAATGAAAAACTGTTTTTT
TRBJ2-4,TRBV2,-,CATRQLNLAKNIQYF,TGTGCGACCCGACAGCTCAACCTAGCCAAAAACATTCAGTACTTC
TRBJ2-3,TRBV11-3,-,CASSLGGGGTDTQYF,TGTGCCAGCAGCTTGGGCGGAGGGGGCACAGATACGCAGTATTTT
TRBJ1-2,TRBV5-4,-,CASSLEGVYGYTF,TGTGCCAGCAGCTTGGAAGGCGTCTATGGCTACACCTTC
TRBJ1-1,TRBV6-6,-,CASSPYTGTPNTEAFF,TGTGCCAGCAGTCCTTACACAGGGACTCCGAACACTGAAGCTTTCTTT
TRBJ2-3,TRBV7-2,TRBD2,CASSLDGGSTDTQYF,TGTGCCAGCAGCTTAGACGGGGGGTCCACAGATACGCAGTATTTT
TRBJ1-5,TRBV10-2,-,CASRGALQGSNQPQHF,TGCGCCAGCAGGGGAGCCCTTCAGGGAAGCAATCAGCCCCAGCATTTT
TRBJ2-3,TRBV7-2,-,CASSLQGSGDTQYF,TGTGCCAGCAGCTTACAGGGGTCAGGGGATACGCAGTATTTT
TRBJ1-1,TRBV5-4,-,CASSQGRGNTEAFF,TGTGCCAGCAGCCAGGGCAGGGGGAACACTGAAGCTTTCTTT
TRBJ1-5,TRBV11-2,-,CASSPNVGNQPQHF,TGTGCCAGCAGCCCGAATGTAGGCAATCAGCCCCAGCATTTT
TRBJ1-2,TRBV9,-,CASSAGLSSAYGYTF,TGTGCCAGCAGCGCCGGACTGAGTTCGGCCTATGGCTACACCTTC
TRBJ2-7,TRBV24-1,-,CATSDSNYEQYF,TGTGCCACCAGTGACTCAAACTACGAGCAGTACTTC
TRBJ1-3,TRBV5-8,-,CASSFPGVGNTIYF,TGTGCCAGCAGCTTTCCAGGGGTTGGAAACACCATATATTTT
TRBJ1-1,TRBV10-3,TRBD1,CAISARQGVNTEAFF,TGTGCCATCAGTGCCCGACAGGGGGTGAACACTGAAGCTTTCTTT
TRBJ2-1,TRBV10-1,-,CASRGSRGADNEQFF,TGCGCCAGCAGAGGAAGCAGGGGGGCTGACAATGAGCAGTTCTTC